Presented here are 21 T cell receptor beta chains from one specimen sequenced in a study of cytomegalovirus exposure and HLA in healthy donors. A multiplex PCR was run with 60 Vbeta primers and 13 Jbeta primers. Sequencing used immunoSEQ multiplex PCR; TCRdb keeps in-frame clones, though not all of them. The data contain approximately 97,000 clones, roughly four fifths of them singletons. The source material was PBMCs. The receptors come from a male donor in good health and CMV-seropositive.

In its sample, this clone was seen once. The CDR3 coding sequence is TGTGCCAGCTCACCCTTCGGGACAGGGCTCTCTGGGGCCAACGTCCTGACTTTC. Translation: CASSPFGTGLSGANVLTF. The chain employs TRBV18 and TRBJ2-6, with 9 bases matching TRBD1. The germline CDR1 and CDR2 sequences are KGHSH and LQKENI. V lost 3 bases and J lost 0; bases outside the gene matches: 6. The CDR3 loop spans 18 amino acids. Full variable domain (rest looked up from reference TRBV18 and TRBJ2-6): NAGVMQNPRHLVRRRGQEARLRCSPMKGHSHVYWYRQLPEEGLKFMVYLQKENIIDESGMPKERFSAEFPKEGPSILRIQQVVRGDSAAYFCASSPFGTGLSGANVLTFGAGSRLTVL.

This clone was detected once. J is TRBJ2-5 and V is TRBV28, with TRBD2 matching over 10 bases. With V trimmed by 3 bases and J by 7 bases, 11 bases remained unmatched. CDR1 and CDR2 (germline): MDHEN, SYDVKM. The CDR3 spans 16 residues. CDR3 sequence: CASSFFGLAVLRTQYF. For the CDR3, the DNA is TGTGCCAGCAGTTTTTTTGGACTAGCGGTTCTGCGGACCCAGTACTTC.

This clone was detected only a few times. The chain employs TRBV4-3 and TRBJ2-3; 13 nucleotides match TRBD2. V trimming: 4 bases; J trimming: 5 bases; junction bases outside the gene matches: 3. Germline CDR1 is LGHNA and CDR2 is YSLEER. The CDR3 spans 15 residues. CDR3 loop: CASSRGLAGEDTQYF. The CDR3 DNA reads as TGCGCCAGCAGCCGCGGACTAGCGGGAGAAGATACGCAGTATTTT.

This chain uses TRBV7-8 with TRBJ1-3, with TRBD1 as a possible D gene (6 bases). V lost 1 base, J lost 4 bases, and 14 bases lay in between. The length of the CDR3 is 16 residues. Per germline, CDR1 SGHVS and CDR2 FQNEAQ. The CDR3 DNA follows: TGTGCCAGCAGCTTAGGAGGGACAACGGGAGGAAACACCATATATTTT. This encodes CASSLGGTTGGNTIYF.

The gene calls are TRBV2 and TRBJ1-5; TRBD1 agrees at 10 bases. Germline V gene sequence: CDR1 SNHLY, CDR2 FYNNEI. The V gene end was trimmed by 4 bases and the J gene end by 2 bases; junction bases not matched to a gene: 5. The CDR3 sequence is 16 residues long. Here the CDR3 reads CASSGDRGRGNQPQHF. The CDR3, as DNA: TGTGCCAGCAGTGGTGACAGGGGGCGCGGCAATCAGCCCCAGCATTTT.

This clone showed up just once. The chain uses TRBV9 and TRBJ2-3; 14 bases align to TRBD2. Germline CDR1 SGDLS, CDR2 YYNGEE. The CDR3 loop spans 15 amino acids. With V trimmed by 0 bases and J by 10 bases, 4 bases remained unmatched. DNA for the CDR3: TGTGCCAGCAGCGTAGACGGGACTAGCGGGAGTGCGCAGTATTTT. It translates to CASSVDGTSGSAQYF. Using reference TRBV9 and TRBJ2-3 for the parts outside the CDR3, the full variable domain is DSGVTQTPKHLITATGQRVTLRCSPRSGDLSVYWYQQSLDQGLQFLIQYYNGEERAKGNILERFSAQQFPDLHSELNLSSLELGDSALYFCASSVDGTSGSAQYFGPGTRLTVL.

The rearrangement joins TRBV19 to TRBJ2-3; 10 bases align to TRBD1. Unmatched junction bases numbered 8, after V lost 3 bases and J lost 5 bases. Germline lookup yields CDR1 LNHDA and CDR2 SQIVND (reference sequence). This CDR3 spans 16 amino acids. The CDR3 DNA sequence: TGTGCCAGTAGTATTGGGACAGGGGTAGCACGAGATACGCAGTATTTT. This translates into CASSIGTGVARDTQYF.

V gene TRBV19 combines with J gene TRBJ2-3, with 7 nucleotides matching TRBD1. Germline loops: CDR1 LNHDA, CDR2 SQIVND (reference sequence). CDR3 size: 14 residues. V lost 6 bases and J lost 1; bases outside the gene matches: 4. This CDR3 reads CASSLGQGTDTQYF. Written as DNA, the CDR3 is TGTGCCAGTAGCCTAGGACAGGGCACAGATACGCAGTATTTT.

The rearrangement joins TRBV7-2 to TRBJ2-1; 13 nucleotides align to TRBD2. The CDR3 is made up of 13 amino acids. Germline V lookup: CDR1 SGHTA, CDR2 FQGNSA. Losses at the gene ends were 5 bases for V and 15 bases for J; bases not matched to a gene: 7. This chain's CDR3 is CASSLGLAGEPFF. The CDR3 DNA follows: TGTGCCAGCAGCCTCGGACTAGCGGGAGAACCGTTCTTC.

The chain has TRBV15 and TRBJ2-7; 14 nucleotides match TRBD2. CDR1 LNHNV and CDR2 YYDKDF come from the germline V gene (reference sequence). The V segment lost 3 bases and the J segment 1 base; nucleotides outside the gene matches: 5. The CDR3 length is 17 residues. CDR3 sequence: CATSRGLAGVGSYEQYF. The CDR3, as DNA: TGTGCCACCAGCAGGGGACTAGCGGGAGTTGGGTCCTACGAGCAGTACTTC. The full variable domain, its missing parts supplied by reference TRBV15 and TRBJ2-7, is DAMVIQNPRYQVTQFGKPVTLSCSQTLNHNVMYWYQQKSSQAPKLLFHYYDKDFNNEADTPDNFQSRRPNTSFCFLDIRSPGLGDTAMYLCATSRGLAGVGSYEQYFGPGTRLTVT.

This chain uses TRBV28 with TRBJ1-3; D gene uncertain. Germline V lookup: CDR1 MDHEN, CDR2 SYDVKM. The CDR3 spans 17 residues. V was pared by 2 bases and J by 8 bases, with 22 bases between. This chain's CDR3 is CASSLQQELIRGDTIYF. The CDR3 DNA reads as TGTGCCAGCAGTTTACAACAAGAACTCATTCGCGGGGACACCATATATTTT.

Only a few counts were recorded for this clone. The chain carries TRBV7-9 and TRBJ1-4; 7 bases fit TRBD1. There are 15 residues in the CDR3. V lost 5 bases, J lost 7 bases, and 10 bases stayed unmatched. The germline CDR1 and CDR2 sequences are SEHNR and FQNEAQ (reference sequence). CDR3 region: CASSPGQAPSEKLFF. For the CDR3, the DNA is TGTGCCAGCAGCCCTGGACAGGCCCCCAGTGAAAAACTGTTTTTT.

Only one count was recorded for this clone. The rearrangement uses TRBV5-1 and TRBJ1-1; 7 bases agree with TRBD1. V gave up 0 bases and J gave up 8 bases; unmatched junction bases: 7. Per germline, CDR1 SGHRS and CDR2 YFSETQ. This CDR3 contains 14 residues. CDR3 coding DNA: TGCGCCAGCAGCTTGGTACAGGGGCAAGGAGAAGCTTTCTTT. Translating gives CASSLVQGQGEAFF.

The J gene is TRBJ2-5, the V gene TRBV28, with 9 positions matching TRBD2. The DNA end lines up better with TRBJ2-7; the J call may be wrong. The CDR3 runs 17 residues. Germline CDR1 and CDR2: MDHEN and SYDVKM. The CDR3 DNA is TGTGCCAGCAGTTCACCGGTATGGCGGGAGGGCCTTTACGAGCAGTACTTC. This translates into CASSSPVWREGLYEQYF.

V gene TRBV6-5 combines with J gene TRBJ2-7; a weak D match, TRBD2 (6 bases). The V gene lost 8 bases and the J gene lost 2 bases, with 7 bases spanning the gap. This CDR3 comprises 11 residues. Germline V gene sequence: CDR1 MNHEY, CDR2 SVGAGI. Here the CDR3 reads CASGRTYEQYF. The CDR3, as DNA: TGTGCCAGCGGGAGGACCTACGAGCAGTACTTC.

This sequence joins TRBV9 and TRBJ2-1, with D possibly being TRBD2 (5 bases). CDR1 is SGDLS, CDR2 YYNGEE, per germline. Deletions cut 0 bases from V and 0 bases from J, with 13 bases between. The CDR3 runs to 17 residues. In DNA form, the CDR3 reads TGTGCCAGCAGCGTAGCTGAGCGGCAGAGCTCCTACAATGAGCAGTTCTTC. Translating gives CASSVAERQSSYNEQFF.

The V and J genes are TRBV10-3 and TRBJ2-1; TRBD1 might be the D (6 bases). The germline gives CDR1 ENHRY, CDR2 SYGVKD. The germline V and J ends were trimmed by 10 bases and 0 bases, with 13 bases remaining between them. This CDR3 has 14 amino acids. The CDR3 reads CATFAGASYNEQFF. Here the CDR3 DNA reads TGTGCCACCTTCGCAGGGGCCTCCTACAATGAGCAGTTCTTC.

The rearrangement uses TRBV27 and TRBJ2-7; TRBD1 matches 9 bases. The trim removed 5 bases at V and 4 bases at J, leaving 9 bases unmatched. CDR3 length: 15 residues. Germline values: CDR1 MNHEY, CDR2 SMNVEV (reference sequence). CDR3 in amino acids: CASSAAGTGSYEQYF. The CDR3 nucleotides read TGTGCCAGCAGTGCCGCCGGGACAGGGTCTTACGAGCAGTACTTC.

The V and J genes are TRBV19 and TRBJ2-1; a possible D gene is TRBD2 (5 bases). The CDR3 covers 16 residues. V lost 7 bases, J lost 0 bases, and 16 bases lay in between. From germline, CDR1 is LNHDA and CDR2 SQIVND (reference sequence). The DNA of the CDR3 is TGTGCCAGTACCCCGGGTAGCGCGAGCTCCTACAATGAGCAGTTCTTC. As protein: CASTPGSASSYNEQFF. Drawing the rest from reference TRBV19 and TRBJ2-1, the complete variable domain is DGGITQSPKYLFRKEGQNVTLSCEQNLNHDAMYWYRQDPGQGLRLIYYSQIVNDFQKGDIAEGYSVSREKKESFPLTVTSAQKNPTAFYLCASTPGSASSYNEQFFGPGTRLTVL.

This clone came up a few times. J is TRBJ2-5 and V is TRBV7-6; TRBD1 matches at 8 bases. The CDR3 spans 17 residues. CDR1 and CDR2 from the germline V gene are SGHVS and FNYEAQ. Unmatched junction bases numbered 16, after V lost 5 bases and J lost 5 bases. The DNA of the CDR3 is TGTGCCAGCAGCCGACAGGGGTCCCTTCGGAATGAGGAGACCCAGTACTTC. The encoded protein is CASSRQGSLRNEETQYF.

The V call is TRBV28, the J call TRBJ2-1; TRBD1 agrees at 8 bases. Trimming at V came to 6 bases and at J to 8 bases, leaving 3 bases not matched to a gene. The CDR3 is 12 amino acids. CDR1 MDHEN and CDR2 SYDVKM come from the germline V gene. The CDR3 spells CASSEQGDEQFF. The CDR3 nucleotides are TGTGCCAGCAGCGAACAGGGGGATGAGCAGTTCTTC.